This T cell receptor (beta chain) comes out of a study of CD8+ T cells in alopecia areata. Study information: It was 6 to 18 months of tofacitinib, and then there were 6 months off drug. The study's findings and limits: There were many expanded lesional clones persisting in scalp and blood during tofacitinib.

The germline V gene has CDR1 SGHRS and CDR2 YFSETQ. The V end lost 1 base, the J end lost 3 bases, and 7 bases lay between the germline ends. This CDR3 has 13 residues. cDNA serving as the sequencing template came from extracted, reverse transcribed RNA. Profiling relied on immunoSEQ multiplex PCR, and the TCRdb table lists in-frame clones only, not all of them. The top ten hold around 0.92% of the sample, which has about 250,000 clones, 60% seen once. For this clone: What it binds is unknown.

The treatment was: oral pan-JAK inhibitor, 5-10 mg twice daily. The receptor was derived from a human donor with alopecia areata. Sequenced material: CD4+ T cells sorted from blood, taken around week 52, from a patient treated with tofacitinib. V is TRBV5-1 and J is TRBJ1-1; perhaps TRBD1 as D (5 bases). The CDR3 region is CASSLIGDTEAFF. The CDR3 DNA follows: TGCGCCAGCAGCTTGATAGGGGACACTGAAGCTTTCTTT.